The present TCR beta chain was sequenced within a study of T cells in Graves' hyperthyroidism and ophthalmopathy. With a duration under 2 months, the hyperthyroidism was newly diagnosed in patients aged 18 to 65. The study, taken as a whole, reports: Before onset, by a median of approximately 6.2 months, the model predicted ophthalmopathy.

The CDR3 covers 16 residues. The V and J ends lost 6 bases and 8 bases, in that order; junction bases with no gene match: 14. Germline V gene sequence: CDR1 SGHAT, CDR2 FQNNGV. As concerns this clonotype: Its matching antigen is unknown.

RNA transcripts served as the template for amplifying TCR beta CDR3 regions. HTBI primers were employed in a first-round RT-PCR of the TCR CDR3. TCRdb re-analysed the multiplex PCR reads in MiXCR, keeping a single row per CDR3 protein. The sample consists of around 690,000 distinct CDR3 sequences, roughly 17% of them appearing once. The clonotype was recovered from a man between 45 and 60 years old with Graves' hyperthyroidism. V usage is TRBV11-2 and J usage is TRBJ2-3; 10 positions match TRBD1. The sequencing sample was made of blood. The CDR3: CASSRIPGTGDGTQYF. The CDR3 coding sequence is TGTGCCAGCAGTCGCATTCCCGGGACAGGGGACGGTACGCAGTATTTT.